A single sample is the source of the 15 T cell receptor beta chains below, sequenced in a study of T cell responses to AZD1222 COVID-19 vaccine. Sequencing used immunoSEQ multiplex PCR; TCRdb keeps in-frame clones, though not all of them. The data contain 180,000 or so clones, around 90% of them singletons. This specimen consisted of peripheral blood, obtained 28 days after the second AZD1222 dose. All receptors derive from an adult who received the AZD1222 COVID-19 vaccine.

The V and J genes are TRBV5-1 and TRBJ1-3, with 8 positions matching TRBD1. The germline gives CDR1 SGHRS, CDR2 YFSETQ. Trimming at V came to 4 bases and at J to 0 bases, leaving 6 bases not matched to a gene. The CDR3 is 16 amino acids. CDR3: CASSPLGTGSGNTIYF. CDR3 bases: TGCGCCAGCAGCCCCTTAGGGACAGGCTCTGGAAACACCATATATTTT.

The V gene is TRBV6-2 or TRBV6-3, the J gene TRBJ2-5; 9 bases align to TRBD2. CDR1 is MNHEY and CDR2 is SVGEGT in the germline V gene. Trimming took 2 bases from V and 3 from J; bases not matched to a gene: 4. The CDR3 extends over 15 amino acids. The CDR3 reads CASSYDASGKETQYF. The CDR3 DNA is TGTGCCAGCAGTTACGATGCTAGCGGGAAAGAGACCCAGTACTTC.

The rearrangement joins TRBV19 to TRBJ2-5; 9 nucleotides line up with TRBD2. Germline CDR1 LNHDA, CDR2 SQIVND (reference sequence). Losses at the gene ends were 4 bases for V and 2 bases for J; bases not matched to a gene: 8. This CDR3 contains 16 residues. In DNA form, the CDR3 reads TGTGCCAGTAGTACCCTTCCGACTAGCGGACAAGAGACCCAGTACTTC. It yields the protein CASSTLPTSGQETQYF.

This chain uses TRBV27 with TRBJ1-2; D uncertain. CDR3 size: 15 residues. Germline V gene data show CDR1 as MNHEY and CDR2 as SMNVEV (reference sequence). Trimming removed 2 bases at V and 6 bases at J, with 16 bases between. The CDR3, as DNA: TGTGCCAGCAGTTTAAGTGGCAGCCGAGCAGATGGCTACACCTTC. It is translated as CASSLSGSRADGYTF.

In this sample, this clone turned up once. This CDR3 is CASSYSERTSTDTQYF. DNA for the CDR3: TGTGCCAGCAGTTACTCTGAGCGAACTAGCACAGATACGCAGTATTTT. V and J are TRBV6-5 and TRBJ2-3; D not certain. Germline CDR1 and CDR2: MNHEY and SVGAGI. V dropped 0 bases and J dropped 0 bases, with 10 bases sitting between them. CDR3 length equals 16 residues.

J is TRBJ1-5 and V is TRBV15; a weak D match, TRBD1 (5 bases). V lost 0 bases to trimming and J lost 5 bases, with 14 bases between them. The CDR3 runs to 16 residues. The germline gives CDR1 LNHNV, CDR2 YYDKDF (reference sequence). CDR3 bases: TGTGCCACCAGCAGAGATGTTGGGGCAGGTTATCAGCCCCAGCATTTT. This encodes CATSRDVGAGYQPQHF.

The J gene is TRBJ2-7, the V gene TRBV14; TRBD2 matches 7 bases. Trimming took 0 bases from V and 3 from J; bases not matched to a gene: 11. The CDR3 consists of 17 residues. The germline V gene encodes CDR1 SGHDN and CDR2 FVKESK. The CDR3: CASSQDWAGASLYEQYF. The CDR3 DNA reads TGTGCCAGCAGCCAAGATTGGGCGGGAGCGTCTCTCTACGAGCAGTACTTC.

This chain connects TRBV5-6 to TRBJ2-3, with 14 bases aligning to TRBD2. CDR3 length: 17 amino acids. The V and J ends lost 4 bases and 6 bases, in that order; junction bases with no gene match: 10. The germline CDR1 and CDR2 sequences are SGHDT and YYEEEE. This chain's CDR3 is CASSHRLAGGPGDTQYF. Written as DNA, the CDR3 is TGTGCCAGCAGCCACCGACTAGCGGGAGGGCCTGGGGATACGCAGTATTTT. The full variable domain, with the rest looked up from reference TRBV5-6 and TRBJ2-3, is DAGVTQSPTHLIKTRGQQVTLRCSPKSGHDTVSWYQQALGQGPQFIFQYYEEEERQRGNFPDRFSGHQFPNYSSELNVNALLLGDSALYLCASSHRLAGGPGDTQYFGPGTRLTVL.

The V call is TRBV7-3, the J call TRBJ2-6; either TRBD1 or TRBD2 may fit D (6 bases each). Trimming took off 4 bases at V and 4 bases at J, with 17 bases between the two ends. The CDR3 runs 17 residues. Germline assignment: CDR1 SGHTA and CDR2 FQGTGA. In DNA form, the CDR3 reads TGTGCCAGCAGCTCCAGGGGACTTCGGAGGGGGGCCAACGTCCTGACTTTC. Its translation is CASSSRGLRRGANVLTF.

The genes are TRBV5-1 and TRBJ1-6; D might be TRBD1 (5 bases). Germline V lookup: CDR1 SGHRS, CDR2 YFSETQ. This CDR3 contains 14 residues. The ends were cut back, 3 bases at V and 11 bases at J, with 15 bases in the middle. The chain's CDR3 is CASSSGATGTPLHF. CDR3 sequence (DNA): TGCGCCAGCAGCTCCGGGGCCACTGGTACACCCCTCCACTTT.

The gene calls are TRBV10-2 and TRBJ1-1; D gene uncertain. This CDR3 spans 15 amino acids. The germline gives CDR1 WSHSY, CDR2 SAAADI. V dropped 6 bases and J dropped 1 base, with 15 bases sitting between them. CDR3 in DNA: TGCGCCAGCAGCGATTGGACGAGACAGAACACTGAAGCTTTCTTT. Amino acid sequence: CASSDWTRQNTEAFF.

Here the CDR3 reads CASSPGAAYSNQPQHF. In DNA form, the CDR3 reads TGTGCCAGCAGCCCCGGGGCGGCATATAGCAATCAGCCCCAGCATTTT. The rearrangement joins TRBV5-8 to TRBJ1-5, with D possibly being TRBD1 (5 bases). Germline CDR1 and CDR2: SGHTS and YDEGEE. Trimming took off 4 bases at V and 0 bases at J, with 14 bases between the two ends. This CDR3 spans 16 amino acids.

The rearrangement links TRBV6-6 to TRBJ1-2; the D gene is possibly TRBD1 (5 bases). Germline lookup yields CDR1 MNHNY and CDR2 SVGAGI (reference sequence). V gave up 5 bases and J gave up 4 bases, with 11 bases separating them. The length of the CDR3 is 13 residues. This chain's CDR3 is CASSDTGLYGYTF. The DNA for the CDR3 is TGTGCCAGCAGTGACACAGGCCTCTATGGCTACACCTTC.

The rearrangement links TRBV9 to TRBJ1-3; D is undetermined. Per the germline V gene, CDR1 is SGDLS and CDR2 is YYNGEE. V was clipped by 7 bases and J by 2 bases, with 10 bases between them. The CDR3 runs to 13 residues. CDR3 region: CASSPSAGNTIYF. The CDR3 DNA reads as TGTGCCAGCTCCCCCTCCGCTGGAAACACCATATATTTT.

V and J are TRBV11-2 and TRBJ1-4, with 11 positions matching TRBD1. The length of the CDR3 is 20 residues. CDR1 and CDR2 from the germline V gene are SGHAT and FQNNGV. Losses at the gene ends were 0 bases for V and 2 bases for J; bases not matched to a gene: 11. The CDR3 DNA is TGTGCCAGCAGCTTAGAGGGACAGGGGGGCGCGAGTGCTACTAATGAAAAACTGTTTTTT. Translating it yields CASSLEGQGGASATNEKLFF.